This T cell receptor (beta chain) was observed in a study of neurological immune-mediated disorders. Study information: Multiple sclerosis patients (n of about 34) included 31 with relapsing-remitting and 3 with secondary progressive disease.

This clonotype has ten or more counts. Its specificity is not known. V dropped 4 bases and J dropped 3; count of bases not matched to a gene: 2. From germline, CDR1 is SGHRS and CDR2 YFSETQ. The CDR3 is made up of 13 amino acids. It was by 5'RACE with 10-nucleotide random UMIs that the cDNA was made. MiXCR, run by TCRdb on the 5' RACE reads, gives a single entry per CDR3 protein. The table records over 35,000 distinct CDR3 sequences, 2% to 2.5% of them present only once. General observations from the study: CDR3 amino acid sequences of expanded clones were not shared across subjects, a result suggesting private repertoires in all groups.

The sequence derives from a man between 50 and 59 years old with multiple sclerosis. This chain links TRBV5-1 with TRBJ2-7, with TRBD1 matching over 9 bases. Material for sequencing was PBMCs. Here the CDR3 reads CASSAGQGYEQYF. The CDR3 nucleotides are TGCGCCAGCAGCGCGGGACAGGGCTACGAGCAGTACTTC.